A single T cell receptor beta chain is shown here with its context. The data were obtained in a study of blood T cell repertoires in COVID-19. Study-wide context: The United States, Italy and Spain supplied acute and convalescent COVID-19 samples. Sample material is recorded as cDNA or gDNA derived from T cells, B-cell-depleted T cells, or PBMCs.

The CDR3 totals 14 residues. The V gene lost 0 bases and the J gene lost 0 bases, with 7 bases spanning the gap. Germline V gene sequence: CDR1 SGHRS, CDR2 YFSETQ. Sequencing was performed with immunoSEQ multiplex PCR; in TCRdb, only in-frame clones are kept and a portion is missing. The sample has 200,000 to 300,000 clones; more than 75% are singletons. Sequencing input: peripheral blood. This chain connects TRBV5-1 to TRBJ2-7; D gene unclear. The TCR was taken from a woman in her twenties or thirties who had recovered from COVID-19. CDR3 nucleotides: TGCGCCAGCAGCTTGGACTGGTACTCCTACGAGCAGTACTTC. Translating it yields CASSLDWYSYEQYF.